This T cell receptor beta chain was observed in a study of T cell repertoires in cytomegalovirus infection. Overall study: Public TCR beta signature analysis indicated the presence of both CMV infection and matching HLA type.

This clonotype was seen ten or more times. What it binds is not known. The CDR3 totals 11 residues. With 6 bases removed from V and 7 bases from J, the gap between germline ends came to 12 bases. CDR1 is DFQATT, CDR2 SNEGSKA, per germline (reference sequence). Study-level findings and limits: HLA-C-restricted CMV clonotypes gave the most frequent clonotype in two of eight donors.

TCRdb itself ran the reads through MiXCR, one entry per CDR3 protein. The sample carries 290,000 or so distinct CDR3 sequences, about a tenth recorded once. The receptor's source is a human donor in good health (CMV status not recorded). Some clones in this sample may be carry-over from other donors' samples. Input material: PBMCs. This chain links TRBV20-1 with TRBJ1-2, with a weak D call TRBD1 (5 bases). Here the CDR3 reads CSAPAGTGYTF. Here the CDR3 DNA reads TGCAGTGCCCCCGCAGGGACTGGCTACACCTTC.